Presented here are 21 T cell receptor beta chains from one specimen sequenced in a study of blood T cells in healthy people across ages. Combining a sample-barcoded 5' primer with a J-beta primer mix, a second PCR ran for about 7 to 11 cycles. TCRdb re-called the 5' RACE reads with MiXCR, one entry per CDR3 protein. The table has over 1,500,000 distinct CDR3 sequences, approximately 39% seen once; the top ten hold 23%. What was sequenced was blood. The origin of the receptors is a human donor in good health.

This clonotype was found a few times. CDR3 bases: TGTGCCAGCAGTACACCGGGACATACCTACGAGCAGTACTTC. It specifies CASSTPGHTYEQYF. This chain uses TRBV25-1 with TRBJ2-7, with a tentative D call TRBD1 (6 bases). CDR1 and CDR2 from the germline V gene are MGHDK and SYGVNS. The CDR3 length is 14 residues. The ends were cut back, 5 bases at V and 2 bases at J, with 13 bases in the middle.

Concerning this clonotype itself: Being one base from a much bigger clone, this may be a read error. The chain carries TRBV20-1 and TRBJ2-5; D might be TRBD1 or TRBD2, each matching 5 bases. Germline V gene sequence: CDR1 DFQATT, CDR2 SNEGSKA (reference sequence). CDR3 size: 13 residues. The ends were cut back, 3 bases at V and 7 bases at J, with 15 bases in the middle. Here the CDR3 reads CSASSGPGGTQYF. DNA of the CDR3: TGCAGTGCTAGTTCGGGACCTGGCGGGACCCAGTACTTC.

This chain links TRBV4-3 with TRBJ1-1, with D uncertain. The germline CDR1 and CDR2 sequences are LGHNA and YSLEER. The CDR3 totals 15 residues. Between the trimmed V and J ends, which lost 0 bases and 2 bases, there was a span of 10 bases. The CDR3: CASSQDGRSNTEAFF. CDR3 DNA: TGCGCCAGCAGCCAAGATGGCCGGAGCAACACTGAAGCTTTCTTT.

This clonotype has only a few counts. The V gene is TRBV28, the J gene TRBJ1-5, with 8 bases matching TRBD1. The germline V gene encodes CDR1 MDHEN and CDR2 SYDVKM. The junction had 9 bases not matched to a gene; V was cut back by 7 bases and J by 4 bases. The CDR3 extends over 15 amino acids. CDR3 sequence (DNA): TGTGCCAGCATGATGGGGACAGGTGTTAATCAGCCCCAGCATTTT. It is translated as CASMMGTGVNQPQHF.

This clonotype was found a few times. The chain combines TRBV10-3 with TRBJ2-1; 10 bases agree with TRBD2. The CDR3 consists of 15 residues. Germline loops: CDR1 ENHRY, CDR2 SYGVKD. With V trimmed by 4 bases and J by 7 bases, 7 bases remained unmatched. CDR3: CAISVQRGGRNEQFF. The CDR3 bases are TGTGCCATCAGTGTTCAGCGGGGGGGCCGTAATGAGCAGTTCTTC.

This chain uses TRBV6-5 with TRBJ2-4; TRBD2 matches 7 bases. V lost 0 bases, J lost 1 base, and 3 bases stayed unmatched. This CDR3 is built from 16 residues. Germline loops: CDR1 MNHEY, CDR2 SVGAGI. CDR3 residues: CASSYSRGTAKNIQYF. For the CDR3, the DNA is TGTGCCAGCAGTTACTCGCGGGGGACGGCCAAAAACATTCAGTACTTC.

This clonotype has more than one count but fewer than ten. The CDR3 sequence is CASTRDQKSYEQYF. The CDR3 coding sequence is TGTGCCAGCACCAGGGACCAAAAGTCGTACGAGCAGTACTTC. The chain couples TRBV6-5 to TRBJ2-4; D possibly matches TRBD1 or TRBD2 (5 bases each). The end of the DNA aligns better with TRBJ2-7, so the J call may be wrong. This CDR3 has 14 residues. Per germline, CDR1 MNHEY and CDR2 SVGAGI.

The rearrangement joins TRBV6-6 to TRBJ2-2, with D uncertain. V was cut by 4 bases and J by 0 bases, with 6 bases left in between. Looked up from germline, CDR1 is MNHNY and CDR2 is SVGAGI (reference sequence). The CDR3 spans 14 residues. The CDR3 sequence is CASSSSPNTGELFF. As DNA, the CDR3 is TGTGCCAGCAGTTCTTCCCCGAACACCGGGGAGCTGTTTTTT.

This chain links TRBV5-5 with TRBJ1-6; no clear D. Trimming removed 0 bases from V and 7 bases from J, with 17 bases in between. The CDR3 loop spans 17 amino acids. The germline V gene encodes CDR1 SGHKS and CDR2 YYEKEE (reference sequence). The CDR3: CASSLATFGVMNSPLHF. The CDR3 bases are TGTGCCAGCAGCTTGGCCACCTTTGGGGTTATGAATTCACCCCTCCACTTT.

Only a few counts were recorded for this clonotype. The chain couples TRBV29-1 to TRBJ1-2; TRBD1 matches 7 bases. Germline V gene data show CDR1 as SQVTM and CDR2 as ANQGSEA. The CDR3 spans 9 residues. Trimming removed 7 bases from V and 8 bases from J; junction bases left unmatched: 1. The CDR3 region has the DNA TGCAGCGAGACAGGGGGCTACACCTTC. This codes for CSETGGYTF.

The chain combines TRBV3-1 with TRBJ2-5; D is perhaps TRBD2 (6 bases). In germline, CDR1 is LGHDT, CDR2 YNNKEL (reference sequence). V lost 5 bases to trimming and J lost 2 bases, with 18 bases between them. CDR3 length: 16 residues. The CDR3, as DNA: TGTGCCAGCAGCTTGAGGAGGAGGGGTGTACAAGAGACCCAGTACTTC. Translation: CASSLRRRGVQETQYF.

The V gene is TRBV12-3 or TRBV12-4, the J gene TRBJ1-6; possible D gene TRBD1, 6 bases. This CDR3 has 13 residues. Trimming removed 1 base from V and 10 bases from J, with 8 bases in between. The CDR3 nucleotides are TGTGCCAGCAGTTTAGAGGGGGGGTCACCCCTCCACTTT. This codes for CASSLEGGSPLHF.

V is TRBV20-1 and J is TRBJ1-2; D gene ambiguous. Trimming pared 3 bases from V and 3 bases from J, leaving 11 bases between. Per the germline V gene, CDR1 is DFQATT and CDR2 is SNEGSKA (reference sequence). The CDR3 has 13 residues. DNA of the CDR3: TGCAGTGCTAGCGCCTCGGGAGACTATGGCTACACCTTC. Translated, it gives CSASASGDYGYTF.

The table lists this clonotype with a few counts. The V call is TRBV2, the J call TRBJ2-1, with D hard to call. This CDR3 contains 14 residues. The V end lost 8 bases, the J end lost 4 bases, and 15 bases lay between the germline ends. Germline V gives CDR1 SNHLY, CDR2 FYNNEI. CDR3 in amino acids: CASLSSAIYNEQFF. CDR3 sequence (DNA): TGTGCCAGCCTTTCGAGCGCCATTTACAATGAGCAGTTCTTC.

This clonotype was observed a few times. This chain's CDR3 is CATSLDSGANVLTF. The CDR3, as DNA: TGTGCCACCTCGTTGGACTCTGGGGCCAACGTCCTGACTTTC. The V gene is TRBV10-3, the J gene TRBJ2-6; D is unclear. V was cut by 10 bases and J by 0 bases, with 10 bases left in between. Germline assignment: CDR1 ENHRY and CDR2 SYGVKD. The CDR3 has 14 residues.

In this sample, this clonotype turned up a few times. The chain uses TRBV28 and TRBJ2-7; 11 bases fit TRBD2. CDR3 size: 16 residues. V lost 5 bases to trimming and J lost 3 bases; unmatched junction nucleotides: 9. Germline CDR1 is MDHEN and CDR2 is SYDVKM. The CDR3 region has the DNA TGTGCCAGCAGTACCCGACTAGCGGGGATCTACTACGAGCAGTACTTC. Translation gives CASSTRLAGIYYEQYF.

The rearrangement uses TRBV7-9 and TRBJ1-5; TRBD1 matches at 8 bases. The CDR3 is 14 residues long. Trimming took 5 bases from V and 6 from J; bases not matched to a gene: 6. Germline-derived CDR1 and CDR2 are SEHNR and FQNEAQ (reference sequence). The CDR3 protein is CASSADRVAQPQHF. CDR3 sequence (DNA): TGTGCCAGCAGCGCGGACAGGGTCGCTCAGCCCCAGCATTTT.

Turning to this clonotype: This CDR3 is missing its conserved last phenylalanine or tryptophan, likely due to a read error. The J gene is TRBJ2-1, the V gene TRBV10-3; TRBD1 or TRBD2 may be the D gene (6 bases each). Trimming left V 8 bases short and J 8 bases short, with 16 bases between. The germline gives CDR1 ENHRY, CDR2 SYGVKD. CDR3 length equals 13 residues. CDR3 DNA sequence: TGTGCCATCGGAAGCATGGGGGGCGATGAGCAGTTCGTC. Translated: CAIGSMGGDEQFV.

The chain employs TRBV9 and TRBJ2-1; TRBD2 agrees at 9 bases. The germline V gene has CDR1 SGDLS and CDR2 YYNGEE. The CDR3 has 16 residues. The ends lost 0 bases at V and 8 bases at J; junction bases unmatched: 9. CDR3 nucleotides: TGTGCCAGCAGCGTAGAGGCGGGGGGGCCGCTCGATGAGCAGTTCTTC. As protein: CASSVEAGGPLDEQFF.

V gene TRBV29-1 combines with J gene TRBJ1-2; D is unresolved. Germline values: CDR1 SQVTM, CDR2 ANQGSEA. V lost 6 bases, J lost 0 bases, and 11 bases lay in between. The CDR3 extends over 13 amino acids. The CDR3 DNA reads as TGCAGCGTCGACTCAGCAGCTAACTATGGCTACACCTTC. Translating gives CSVDSAANYGYTF.

The rearrangement uses TRBV5-6 and TRBJ2-1; TRBD2 agrees at 10 bases. Germline-derived CDR1 and CDR2 are SGHDT and YYEEEE. The CDR3 is made up of 15 amino acids. The trim removed 4 bases at V and 4 bases at J, leaving 5 bases unmatched. The CDR3 DNA reads as TGTGCCAGCAGCCCCCCTAGCGGGAGATACAATGAGCAGTTCTTC. Its translation: CASSPPSGRYNEQFF.